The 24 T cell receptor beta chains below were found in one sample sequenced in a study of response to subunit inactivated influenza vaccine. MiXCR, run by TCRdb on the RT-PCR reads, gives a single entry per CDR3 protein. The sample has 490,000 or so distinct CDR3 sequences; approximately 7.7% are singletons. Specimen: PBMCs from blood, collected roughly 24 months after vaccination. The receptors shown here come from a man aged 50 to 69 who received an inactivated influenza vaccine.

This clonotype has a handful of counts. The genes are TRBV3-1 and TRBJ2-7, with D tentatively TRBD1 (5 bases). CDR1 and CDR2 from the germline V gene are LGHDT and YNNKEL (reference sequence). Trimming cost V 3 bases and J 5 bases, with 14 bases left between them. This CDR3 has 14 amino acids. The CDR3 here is CASSHGAVTHEQYF. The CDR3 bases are TGTGCCAGCAGCCATGGGGCTGTTACCCACGAGCAGTACTTC.

Written as DNA, the CDR3 is TGTGCCAGCAAGGGCCAAGTTTCGAATGAGCAGTTCTTC. Translated: CASKGQVSNEQFF. The chain combines TRBV6-1 with TRBJ2-1; no firm D call. Germline lookup yields CDR1 MNHNS and CDR2 SASEGT. The CDR3 sequence is 13 residues long. V was clipped by 7 bases and J by 7 bases, with 14 bases between them.

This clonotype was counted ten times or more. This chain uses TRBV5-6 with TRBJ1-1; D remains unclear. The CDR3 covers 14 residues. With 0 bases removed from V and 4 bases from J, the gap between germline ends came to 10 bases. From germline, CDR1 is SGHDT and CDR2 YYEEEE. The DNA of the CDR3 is TGTGCCAGCAGCTTGGTCGAGAGGAGCACTGAAGCTTTCTTT. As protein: CASSLVERSTEAFF.

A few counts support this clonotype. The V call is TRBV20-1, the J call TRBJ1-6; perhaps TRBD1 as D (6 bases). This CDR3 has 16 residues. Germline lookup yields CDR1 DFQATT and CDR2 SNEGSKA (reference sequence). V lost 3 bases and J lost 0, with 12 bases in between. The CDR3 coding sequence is TGCAGTGCTAGCGGGACATACAGCTCCTATAATTCACCCCTCCACTTT. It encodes CSASGTYSSYNSPLHF.

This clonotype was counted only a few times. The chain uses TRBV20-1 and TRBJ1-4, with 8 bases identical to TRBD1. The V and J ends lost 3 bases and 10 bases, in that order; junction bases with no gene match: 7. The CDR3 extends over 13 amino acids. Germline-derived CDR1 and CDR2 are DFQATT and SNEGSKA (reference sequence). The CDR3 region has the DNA TGCAGTGCTAGCTCAGGGGGCCAGGGAAAACTGTTTTTT. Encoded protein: CSASSGGQGKLFF.

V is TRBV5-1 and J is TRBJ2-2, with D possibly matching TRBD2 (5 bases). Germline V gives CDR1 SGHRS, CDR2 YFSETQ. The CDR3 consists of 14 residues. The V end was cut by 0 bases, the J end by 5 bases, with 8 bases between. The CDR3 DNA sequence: TGCGCCAGCAGCTTGGGAAGAGGGACCGGGGAGCTGTTTTTT. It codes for CASSLGRGTGELFF. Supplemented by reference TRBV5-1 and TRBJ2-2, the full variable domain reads KAGVTQTPRYLIKTRGQQVTLSCSPISGHRSVSWYQQTPGQGLQFLFEYFSETQRNKGNFPGRFSGRQFSNSRSEMNVSTLELGDSALYLCASSLGRGTGELFFGEGSRLTVL.

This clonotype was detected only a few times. CDR3 coding DNA: TGTGCCAGCAGTTTCGATCTGGCGGGACCATCCTACAATGAGCAGTTCTTC. Translated: CASSFDLAGPSYNEQFF. The rearrangement links TRBV6-2 or TRBV6-3 to TRBJ2-1; D is possibly TRBD2 (6 bases). CDR3 length: 17 amino acids. Trimming stripped 4 bases from V and 1 base from J, with 17 bases between. Looked up from germline, CDR1 is MNHEY and CDR2 is SVGEGT.

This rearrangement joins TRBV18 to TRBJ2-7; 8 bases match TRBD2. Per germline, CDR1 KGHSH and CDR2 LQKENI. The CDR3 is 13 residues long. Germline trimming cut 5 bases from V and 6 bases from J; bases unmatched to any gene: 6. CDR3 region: CASSGPGLGEQYF. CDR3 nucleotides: TGTGCCAGCTCAGGTCCGGGACTAGGCGAGCAGTACTTC.

The CDR3 DNA is TGTGCCAGCAGCTCGGGACTGAACGAGCAGTACTTC. Translation gives CASSSGLNEQYF. The chain links TRBV11-1 to TRBJ2-7; a weak D match, TRBD2 (6 bases). The V gene lost 4 bases and the J gene lost 5 bases, with 9 bases spanning the gap. Germline V gene lookup returns CDR1 SGHAT and CDR2 FQDESV (reference sequence). This CDR3 is 12 amino acids long. The complete variable domain, with remaining parts taken from reference TRBV11-1 and TRBJ2-7, reads EAEVAQSPRYKITEKSQAVAFWCDPISGHATLYWYRQILGQGPELLVQFQDESVVDDSQLPKDRFSAERLKGVDSTLKIQPAELGDSAMYLCASSSGLNEQYFGPGTRLTVT.

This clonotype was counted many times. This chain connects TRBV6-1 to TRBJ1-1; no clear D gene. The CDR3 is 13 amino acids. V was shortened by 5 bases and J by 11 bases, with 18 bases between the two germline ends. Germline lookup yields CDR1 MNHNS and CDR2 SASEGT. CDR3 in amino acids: CASSPQDRGWAFF. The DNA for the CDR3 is TGTGCCAGCAGTCCCCAGGACCGCGGGTGGGCTTTCTTT.

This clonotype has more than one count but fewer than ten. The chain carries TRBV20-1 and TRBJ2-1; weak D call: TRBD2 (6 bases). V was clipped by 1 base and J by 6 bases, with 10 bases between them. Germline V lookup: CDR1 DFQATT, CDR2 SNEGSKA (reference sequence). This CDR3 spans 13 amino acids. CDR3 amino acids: CSARAREFNEQFF. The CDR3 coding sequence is TGCAGTGCTAGAGCCCGGGAGTTCAATGAGCAGTTCTTC.

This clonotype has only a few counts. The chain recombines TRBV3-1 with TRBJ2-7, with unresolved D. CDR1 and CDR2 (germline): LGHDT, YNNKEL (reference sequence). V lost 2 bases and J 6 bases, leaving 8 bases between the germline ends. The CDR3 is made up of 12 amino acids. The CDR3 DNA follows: TGTGCCAGCAGCCAACCCTCGGGCGAGCAGTACTTC. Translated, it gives CASSQPSGEQYF.

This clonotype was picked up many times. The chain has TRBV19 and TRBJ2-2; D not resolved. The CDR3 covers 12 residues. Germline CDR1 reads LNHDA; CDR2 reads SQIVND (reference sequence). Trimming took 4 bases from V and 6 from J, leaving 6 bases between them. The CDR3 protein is CASSRWSGELFF. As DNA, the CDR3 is TGTGCCAGTAGTAGGTGGTCCGGGGAGCTGTTTTTT. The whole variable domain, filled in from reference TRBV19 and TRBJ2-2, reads DGGITQSPKYLFRKEGQNVTLSCEQNLNHDAMYWYRQDPGQGLRLIYYSQIVNDFQKGDIAEGYSVSREKKESFPLTVTSAQKNPTAFYLCASSRWSGELFFGEGSRLTVL.

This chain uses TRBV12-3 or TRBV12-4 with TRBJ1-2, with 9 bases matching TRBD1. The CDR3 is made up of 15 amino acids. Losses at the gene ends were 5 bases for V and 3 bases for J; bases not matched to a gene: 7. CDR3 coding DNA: TGTGCCAGCAGTCCTACAGGGGGCGCCTACTATGGCTACACCTTC. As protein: CASSPTGGAYYGYTF.

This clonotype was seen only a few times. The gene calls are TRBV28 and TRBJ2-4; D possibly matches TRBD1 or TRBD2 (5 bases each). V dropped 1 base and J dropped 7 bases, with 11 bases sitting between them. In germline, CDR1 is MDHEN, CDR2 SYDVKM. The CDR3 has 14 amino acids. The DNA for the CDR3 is TGTGCCAGCAGTTTATCGGGGACCTTTAACATTCAGTACTTC. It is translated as CASSLSGTFNIQYF. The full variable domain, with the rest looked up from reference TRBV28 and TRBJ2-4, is DVKVTQSSRYLVKRTGEKVFLECVQDMDHENMFWYRQDPGLGLRLIYFSYDVKMKEKGDIPEGYSVSREKKERFSLILESASTNQTSMYLCASSLSGTFNIQYFGAGTRLSVL.

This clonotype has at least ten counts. The CDR3 here is CASSLRQGGTYEQYF. The CDR3 nucleotides are TGTGCCAGCAGCCTACGACAGGGGGGGACCTACGAGCAGTACTTC. V gene TRBV9 combines with J gene TRBJ2-7; 9 bases match TRBD1. The CDR3 is made up of 15 amino acids. Germline CDR1 and CDR2: SGDLS and YYNGEE. With V trimmed by 4 bases and J by 2 bases, 7 bases remained unmatched.

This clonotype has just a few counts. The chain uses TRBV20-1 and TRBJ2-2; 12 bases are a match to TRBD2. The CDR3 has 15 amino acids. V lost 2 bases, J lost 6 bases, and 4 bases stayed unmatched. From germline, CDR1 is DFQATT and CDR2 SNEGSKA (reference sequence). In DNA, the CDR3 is TGCAGTGCTAGACTAGCGGGAGGGCCATCCGGGGAGCTGTTTTTT. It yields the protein CSARLAGGPSGELFF.

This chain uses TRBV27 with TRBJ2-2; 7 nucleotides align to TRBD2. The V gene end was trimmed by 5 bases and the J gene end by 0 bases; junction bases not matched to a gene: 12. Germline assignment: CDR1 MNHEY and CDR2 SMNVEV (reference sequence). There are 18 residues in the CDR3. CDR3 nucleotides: TGTGCCAGCAGTCCCATCATCGGACTAGGAGCGAACACCGGGGAGCTGTTTTTT. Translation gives CASSPIIGLGANTGELFF.

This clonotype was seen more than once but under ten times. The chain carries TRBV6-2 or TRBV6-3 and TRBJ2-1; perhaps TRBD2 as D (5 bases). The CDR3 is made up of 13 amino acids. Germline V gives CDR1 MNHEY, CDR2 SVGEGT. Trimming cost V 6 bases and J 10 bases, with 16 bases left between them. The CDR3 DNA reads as TGTGCCAGCAGACTCGGAGGTGGGGAAGAGCAGTTCTTC. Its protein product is CASRLGGGEEQFF.

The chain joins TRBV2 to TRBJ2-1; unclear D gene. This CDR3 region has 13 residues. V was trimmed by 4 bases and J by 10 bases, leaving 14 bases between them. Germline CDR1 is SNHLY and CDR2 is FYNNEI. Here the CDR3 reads CASSVRLVLEQFF. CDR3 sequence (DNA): TGTGCCAGCAGTGTTCGGTTAGTGCTGGAGCAGTTCTTC.

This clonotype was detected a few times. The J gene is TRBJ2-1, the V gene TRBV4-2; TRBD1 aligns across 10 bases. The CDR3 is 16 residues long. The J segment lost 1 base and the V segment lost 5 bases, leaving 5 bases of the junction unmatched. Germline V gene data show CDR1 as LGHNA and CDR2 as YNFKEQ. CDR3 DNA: TGTGCCAGCAGCAAGGACAGGGGGTCATCCTACAATGAGCAGTTCTTC. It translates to CASSKDRGSSYNEQFF.

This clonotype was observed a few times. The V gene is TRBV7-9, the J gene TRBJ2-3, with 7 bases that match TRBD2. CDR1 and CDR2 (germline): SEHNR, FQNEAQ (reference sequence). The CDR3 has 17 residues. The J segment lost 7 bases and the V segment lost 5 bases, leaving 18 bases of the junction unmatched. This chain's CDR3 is CASSVLGTTQLLHTQYF. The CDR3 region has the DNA TGTGCCAGCAGCGTTCTCGGGACTACCCAATTGTTACATACGCAGTATTTT.

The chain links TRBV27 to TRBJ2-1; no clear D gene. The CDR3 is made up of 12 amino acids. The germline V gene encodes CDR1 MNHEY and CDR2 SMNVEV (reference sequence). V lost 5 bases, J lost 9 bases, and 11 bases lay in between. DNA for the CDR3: TGTGCCAGCAGTCCCACCCCTAGTGAGCAGTTCTTC. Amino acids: CASSPTPSEQFF.

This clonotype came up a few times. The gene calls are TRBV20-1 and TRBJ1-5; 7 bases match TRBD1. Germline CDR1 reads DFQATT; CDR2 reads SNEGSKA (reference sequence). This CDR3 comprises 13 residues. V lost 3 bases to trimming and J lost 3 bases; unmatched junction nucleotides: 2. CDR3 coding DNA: TGCAGTGCTAGGGGACAGACCAATCAGCCCCAGCATTTT. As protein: CSARGQTNQPQHF.